The TCR beta chain under discussion was sequenced for a study of early stage breast cancer tumors. Looking at the study overall: ER+/PR+/HER2- status applied to about 70% of the 16 invasive breast tumors. Whole-study findings and limits: Commonly generated sequences made up most enriched TCRB sequences shared between patients. Blood repertoires resembled normal breast more than tumor.

About 20-55 mg of tumor tissue was diced per sample. Some clones are missing from TCRdb's copy, which holds only in-frame ones; the method was immunoSEQ multiplex PCR. Here the sample spans approximately 5,000 clones, roughly 60% being singletons. CDR3 length equals 19 residues. With respect to this clone: Its antigen remains unidentified.

Sequenced input: breast tumor tissue. V gene TRBV21-1 combines with J gene TRBJ1-2; the DNA was not used to check the table's D call, TRBD1. TRBV21-1 is a documented pseudogene. The receptor's source is a person aged 45 to 59 with breast cancer. CDR3: CASSKESDSQLAVNYGYTF. CDR3 nucleotide sequence: TGTGCCAGCAGCAAAGAGTCGGACAGTCAACTGGCAGTCAACTATGGCTACACCTTC.